The rows below give T cell receptor beta chains drawn from one sample of a study of blood T cell repertoires in COVID-19. Sequencing was performed with immunoSEQ multiplex PCR; in TCRdb, only in-frame clones are kept and a portion is missing. The top ten clones hold roughly 17% of a sample with under 200,000 clones, under 85% of them seen once. Sample: peripheral blood. The receptors were gathered from a man in his fifties or sixties with active or convalescent COVID-19. The conserved cysteine and the conserved F or W are not part of the CDR3 here. Fields, in order: J gene, V gene, CDR3 protein.

>TRBJ2-7|TRBV5-4
ASSPLRNAYEQY
>TRBJ1-6|TRBV2
ASTAGLGAYSPLH
>TRBJ1-1|TRBV6-5
ASSYSSRGKPEAF
>TRBJ2-1|TRBV19
ASRGRGLAGGPWNEQF
>TRBJ2-3|TRBV5-1
ASGAPSTDTQY
>TRBJ1-2|TRBV6-1
ASSESGAYGYT
>TRBJ1-6|TRBV6-5
ASSSPGGDSPLH
>TRBJ1-6|TRBV6-5
ASSRTGEDSPLH
>TRBJ2-7|TRBV4-3
ASSQVFGKGLAAAYEQY
>TRBJ2-2|TRBV11-2
ASSYSWGQSGELF
>TRBJ2-1|TRBV27
ASSPTGGGSALYEQF
>TRBJ2-5|TRBV7-2
ASSSPGQGAETQY
>TRBJ2-3|TRBV15
ATSRVSGSGTDTQY
>TRBJ1-6|TRBV7-9
ASSPGGGRSPLH
>TRBJ2-1|TRBV7-9
ASSPLPGDPSYNEQF
>TRBJ2-7|TRBV27
ASSLRLDNRTYEQY
>TRBJ1-5|TRBV20-1
SASILHQPQH
>TRBJ2-7|TRBV29-1
SVEGGTGVPKQY
>TRBJ2-5|TRBV2
ASSAQGTTQETQY
>TRBJ1-2|TRBV21-1
ASSPGQGVYGYT
>TRBJ2-7|TRBV7-2
ASSSTSGSNPQY
>TRBJ2-3|TRBV18
ASSPSTGGASTDTQY
>TRBJ2-1|TRBV29-1
SVAGTSNEQF
>TRBJ2-5|TRBV11-2
ASSLMLRETQY
>TRBJ2-7|TRBV28
ASQPGQGTPFYEQY
>TRBJ2-7|TRBV18
ASSPLGGGSYEQY
>TRBJ1-2|TRBV4-1
ASSQNIDRGRRYGYT
>TRBJ2-5|TRBV14
ASSQWGEETQY